These 32 T cell receptor beta chains were all obtained from the same sample, sequenced in a study of Ad26.COV2.S vaccination and SARS-CoV-2 variants (dated by TCRdb to the early 2020s). The treatment or condition label, as the study defines it: around 19 received Ad26.COV2.S at low or high dose, single or two shots; several received placebo; per-sample allocation not given. Repertoires of vaccine and placebo recipients were sequenced from samples taken on day 63 after the first injection. Libraries were built with the immunoSEQ multiplex PCR assay. TCRdb retrieved this table from immuneACCESS and kept in-frame rearrangements only. Not all clones are present; in checked studies, unresolved V genes account for under half, and no reason is known for the remainder. The sample yields around 400,000 clones; 80% to 95% were counted once. Together, the top ten hold approximately 12% of the sample. The source was peripheral blood, collected in a trial of Ad26.COV2.S vaccine versus placebo. The source of these receptors is a person aged 18-65 years who received the Ad26.COV2.S COVID-19 vaccine or a placebo.

The rearrangement links TRBV28 to TRBJ1-6; D possibly corresponds to TRBD1 (5 bases). The CDR3 spans 17 residues. V lost 4 bases, J lost 0 bases, and 13 bases lay in between. Germline V gene data show CDR1 as MDHEN and CDR2 as SYDVKM. The CDR3 protein is CASSSTRRGSYNSPLHF. Here the CDR3 DNA reads TGTGCCAGCAGTTCGACCCGTAGGGGCTCCTATAATTCACCCCTCCACTTT.

On this clone: Other DNA sequences in the sample encode the same CDR3. The chain joins TRBV5-4 to TRBJ2-7; 9 nucleotides align to TRBD1. The CDR3 is 15 residues long. Germline CDR1 SGHNT, CDR2 YYREEE (reference sequence). V lost 0 bases and J lost 2; bases outside the gene matches: 3. CDR3 nucleotide sequence: TGTGCCAGCAGCTTGGCCGGGACAGGGACCTACGAGCAGTACTTC. This gives the protein CASSLAGTGTYEQYF. The entire variable domain, with the rest obtained from reference TRBV5-4 and TRBJ2-7, is as follows: ETGVTQSPTHLIKTRGQQVTLRCSSQSGHNTVSWYQQALGQGPQFIFQYYREEENGRGNFPPRFSGLQFPNYSSELNVNALELDDSALYLCASSLAGTGTYEQYFGPGTRLTVT.

The J gene is TRBJ1-5, the V gene TRBV6-5; TRBD1 matches 12 bases. The J segment lost 9 bases and the V segment lost 5 bases, leaving 5 bases of the junction unmatched. From germline, CDR1 is MNHEY and CDR2 SVGAGI. The CDR3 totals 14 residues. DNA of the CDR3: TGTGCCAGCAGTCCGGGGACAGGGGGCCTGCCCCAGCATTTT. Amino acid sequence: CASSPGTGGLPQHF.

The V call is TRBV5-5, the J call TRBJ1-6; D is possibly TRBD1 (6 bases). CDR1 and CDR2 from the germline V gene are SGHKS and YYEKEE (reference sequence). There are 18 residues in the CDR3. Trimming cost V 0 bases and J 6 bases, with 19 bases left between them. The CDR3 loop reads CASSLAWSGGAGNSPLHF. Here the CDR3 DNA reads TGTGCCAGCAGCTTGGCCTGGAGCGGGGGCGCCGGTAATTCACCCCTCCACTTT.

This chain uses TRBV27 with TRBJ2-7; 7 nucleotides match TRBD2. The CDR3 spans 13 residues. V shed 4 bases and J 0 bases; nucleotides not matched to a gene: 0. From germline, CDR1 is MNHEY and CDR2 SMNVEV (reference sequence). CDR3 nucleotide sequence: TGTGCCAGCAGTTGGGACTACTCCTACGAGCAGTACTTC. Encoded protein: CASSWDYSYEQYF.

CDR3 region: CASSLLEAWNTGELFF. The CDR3 region has the DNA TGTGCCAGCAGCTTACTAGAGGCCTGGAACACCGGGGAGCTGTTTTTT. This chain joins TRBV5-6 and TRBJ2-2; possibly TRBD2 for D (5 bases). The CDR3 runs 16 residues. The germline V gene has CDR1 SGHDT and CDR2 YYEEEE. V shed 2 bases and J shed 1 base, with 12 bases lying between them.

Comment on this clone: Other DNA sequences in the same sample also yield this CDR3. The rearrangement joins TRBV12-3 or TRBV12-4 to TRBJ2-3; the D is unclear. The CDR3 runs to 11 residues. V shed 4 bases and J shed 3 bases, with 2 bases lying between them. The CDR3 region has the DNA TGTGCCAGCAGTTCTACAGATACGCAGTATTTT. Translating it yields CASSSTDTQYF.

The chain joins TRBV3-1 (or the pseudogene TRBV3-2) to TRBJ2-1; 11 bases fit TRBD2. J gave up 6 bases and V 4 bases, and 8 bases lay outside the gene matches. This CDR3 contains 16 residues. The germline gives CDR1 LGHDT, CDR2 YNNKEL (reference sequence). CDR3 nucleotides: TGTGCCAGCAGCCCAGTACTAGCGGGAGTTTCCAATGAGCAGTTCTTC. This encodes CASSPVLAGVSNEQFF.

This chain joins TRBV18 and TRBJ2-2, with 10 bases matching TRBD2. Germline-derived CDR1 and CDR2 are KGHSH and LQKENI. This CDR3 contains 15 residues. V shed 1 base, J shed 11 bases, and the junction held 7 bases outside the gene matches. CDR3 loop: CASSPRSSGSVELFF. DNA of the CDR3: TGTGCCAGCTCACCACGGTCTAGCGGGAGTGTTGAGCTGTTTTTT.

The rearrangement links TRBV6-1 to TRBJ1-1, with 7 positions matching TRBD1. The CDR3 length is 14 residues. Per the germline V gene, CDR1 is MNHNS and CDR2 is SASEGT. Trimming at V came to 2 bases and at J to 0 bases, leaving 0 bases not matched to a gene. CDR3 coding DNA: TGTGCCAGCAGTGAAAGGGGGCTGAACACTGAAGCTTTCTTT. This sequence encodes CASSERGLNTEAFF.

J is TRBJ1-3 and V is TRBV6-5; 7 bases align to TRBD1. Germline loops: CDR1 MNHEY, CDR2 SVGAGI. V lost 0 bases to trimming and J lost 8 bases; unmatched junction nucleotides: 1. The CDR3 sequence is 13 residues long. The CDR3 protein is CASSYSQGDTIYF. The CDR3 DNA is TGTGCCAGCAGTTACTCTCAGGGGGACACCATATATTTT.

V usage is TRBV19 and J usage is TRBJ2-6; TRBD1 agrees at 8 bases. Losses at the gene ends were 5 bases for V and 1 base for J; bases not matched to a gene: 10. Per the germline V gene, CDR1 is LNHDA and CDR2 is SQIVND (reference sequence). The CDR3 extends over 18 amino acids. In DNA, the CDR3 is TGTGCCAGTAGTCCCCGGCACCAGGGGGCTTCTGGGGCCAACGTCCTGACTTTC. It specifies CASSPRHQGASGANVLTF.

The chain recombines TRBV6-6 with TRBJ2-5; the D is unclear. The CDR3 has 17 amino acids. V lost 5 bases to trimming and J lost 4 bases, with 23 bases between them. Germline V gene lookup returns CDR1 MNHNY and CDR2 SVGAGI (reference sequence). CDR3 sequence reads: CASSLDPGELRRETQYF. The CDR3 nucleotides read TGTGCCAGCAGTCTCGACCCGGGTGAGCTTCGAAGAGAGACCCAGTACTTC.

This clone has just one count. V usage is TRBV30 and J usage is TRBJ2-7; 11 bases are shared with TRBD1. After removal of 1 base from V and 3 bases from J, the junction contained 8 bases not matched to a gene. The CDR3 contains 16 residues. The V gene's germline CDR1 is GTSNPN and CDR2 SVGIG (reference sequence). CDR3 sequence reads: CAWSGGTGQGVYEQYF. CDR3 nucleotides: TGTGCCTGGAGTGGGGGGACGGGACAGGGGGTCTACGAGCAGTACTTC. Complete variable domain (other parts from reference TRBV30 and TRBJ2-7): SQTIHQWPATLVQPVGSPLSLECTVEGTSNPNLYWYRQAAGRGLQLLFYSVGIGQISSEVPQNLSASRPQDRQFILSSKKLLLSDSGFYLCAWSGGTGQGVYEQYFGPGTRLTVT.

V gene TRBV5-6 combines with J gene TRBJ2-3; D possibly corresponds to TRBD2 (5 bases). Germline assignment: CDR1 SGHDT and CDR2 YYEEEE. Trimming took off 1 base at V and 1 base at J, with 10 bases between the two ends. The CDR3 loop spans 15 amino acids. CDR3 nucleotides: TGTGCCAGCAGCTTGCGGGGTTTAGGCACAGATACGCAGTATTTT. This codes for CASSLRGLGTDTQYF.

The chain links TRBV4-3 to TRBJ1-4, with D perhaps matching TRBD1 (6 bases). Germline values: CDR1 LGHNA, CDR2 YSLEER. V lost 5 bases, J lost 3 bases, and 10 bases lay in between. The CDR3 totals 14 residues. CDR3 sequence: CASSWNRANEKLFF. DNA for the CDR3: TGCGCCAGCAGCTGGAACAGGGCTAATGAAAAACTGTTTTTT.

The CDR3 region has the DNA TGTGCCAGTACCGGGATTGATTACAATGAGCAGTTCTTC. It encodes CASTGIDYNEQFF. The V gene is TRBV19, the J gene TRBJ2-1; tentatively, D is TRBD2 (5 bases). Germline values: CDR1 LNHDA, CDR2 SQIVND (reference sequence). Trimming stripped 7 bases from V and 4 bases from J, with 11 bases between. CDR3 size: 13 residues.

This clone was detected once. The gene calls are TRBV7-8 and TRBJ1-6; maybe TRBD1 (5 bases). Deletions cut 1 base from V and 7 bases from J, with 17 bases between. From germline, CDR1 is SGHVS and CDR2 FQNEAQ. The CDR3 is 17 residues long. The chain's CDR3 is CASSLDLGPQENSPLHF. The CDR3 DNA is TGTGCCAGCAGCTTAGATCTAGGACCACAGGAGAATTCACCCCTCCACTTT.

This clone came up once. The CDR3 protein is CASSPSMGGVGTEAFF. For the CDR3, the DNA is TGCGCCAGCAGCCCCTCAATGGGGGGCGTTGGCACTGAAGCTTTCTTT. The gene calls are TRBV5-1 and TRBJ1-1; the D gene is possibly TRBD1 (6 bases). This CDR3 has 16 residues. Germline loops: CDR1 SGHRS, CDR2 YFSETQ. Trimming shortened V by 4 bases and J by 4 bases, and 20 bases separated the two germline ends.

The rearrangement joins TRBV5-4 to TRBJ2-1, with TRBD2 matching 7 bases. This CDR3 is built from 14 residues. Germline loops: CDR1 SGHNT, CDR2 YYREEE (reference sequence). J gave up 4 bases and V 5 bases, and 6 bases lay outside the gene matches. The CDR3: CASRDPGGYNEQFF. In DNA, the CDR3 is TGTGCCAGCAGGGACCCGGGGGGTTACAATGAGCAGTTCTTC.

The chain has TRBV5-4 and TRBJ1-2; TRBD1 matches 8 bases. This CDR3 is 16 amino acids long. Germline-derived CDR1 and CDR2 are SGHNT and YYREEE (reference sequence). V lost 0 bases, J lost 8 bases, and 12 bases stayed unmatched. CDR3 nucleotide sequence: TGTGCCAGCAGCTTGGGAGGGGCAGGGGGCTCTGTCGGCTACACCTTC. Protein: CASSLGGAGGSVGYTF.

V and J are TRBV18 and TRBJ1-1; tentatively, D is TRBD1 (6 bases). Germline CDR1 KGHSH, CDR2 LQKENI. Trimming removed 3 bases at V and 10 bases at J, with 12 bases between. CDR3 size: 12 residues. The CDR3, as DNA: TGTGCCAGCTCACCCGGACAGTCGGGAGCTTTCTTT. Encoded protein: CASSPGQSGAFF.

V is TRBV13 and J is TRBJ2-5; D is possibly TRBD2 (5 bases). Germline values: CDR1 PRHDT, CDR2 FYEKMQ (reference sequence). V shed 1 base and J shed 4 bases, with 10 bases lying between them. The CDR3 is made up of 14 amino acids. CDR3 in DNA: TGTGCCAGCAGCTTAGCCGTACTAGGAGAGACCCAGTACTTC. Translation: CASSLAVLGETQYF.

This rearrangement joins TRBV28 to TRBJ2-1; TRBD2 matches at 10 bases. V shed 7 bases and J 4 bases; nucleotides not matched to a gene: 4. This CDR3 has 14 residues. Per germline, CDR1 MDHEN and CDR2 SYDVKM. The CDR3 bases are TGTGCCAGCACCGGGACTAGCGATTACAATGAGCAGTTCTTC. Protein: CASTGTSDYNEQFF.

V and J are TRBV2 and TRBJ1-1; D gene uncertain. From germline, CDR1 is SNHLY and CDR2 FYNNEI. V was trimmed by 7 bases and J by 0 bases, leaving 6 bases between them. The CDR3 spans 12 residues. DNA for the CDR3: TGTGCCAGCATGTTTATGAACACTGAAGCTTTCTTT. It codes for CASMFMNTEAFF.

The chain has TRBV2 and TRBJ1-3, with D maybe TRBD1 (6 bases). V was trimmed by 7 bases and J by 2 bases, leaving 9 bases between them. CDR3 length equals 13 residues. CDR1 and CDR2 from the germline V gene are SNHLY and FYNNEI. Here the CDR3 DNA reads TGTGCCAGCATAAGGGGGGCTGGAAACACCATATATTTT. This encodes CASIRGAGNTIYF.

The V call is TRBV2, the J call TRBJ1-1, with TRBD1 matching over 8 bases. Germline assignment: CDR1 SNHLY and CDR2 FYNNEI. This CDR3 is built from 14 residues. The V gene end was trimmed by 5 bases and the J gene end by 5 bases; junction bases not matched to a gene: 7. For the CDR3, the DNA is TGTGCCAGCAGTTTAACAGGGGGTGAAACTGAAGCTTTCTTT. Its protein product is CASSLTGGETEAFF.

This CDR3 reads CASSPLARHSIGVSYNEQFF. CDR3 DNA: TGTGCCAGCTCACCCCTAGCACGGCATTCAATAGGGGTCTCCTACAATGAGCAGTTCTTC. V usage is TRBV18 and J usage is TRBJ2-1; possibly TRBD1 or TRBD2 for D (5 bases each). Germline values: CDR1 KGHSH, CDR2 LQKENI. Between the trimmed V and J ends, which lost 3 bases and 0 bases, there was a span of 24 bases. This CDR3 has 20 residues.

J is TRBJ1-4 and V is TRBV6-6; no clear D. CDR1 and CDR2 from the germline V gene are MNHNY and SVGAGI (reference sequence). The CDR3 covers 12 residues. The V end was cut by 2 bases, the J end by 5 bases, with 3 bases between. The CDR3 bases are TGTGCCAGCAGTTACCCGAATGAAAAACTGTTTTTT. This sequence encodes CASSYPNEKLFF.

This chain links TRBV7-2 with TRBJ2-7, with TRBD2 as a possible D gene (6 bases). This CDR3 has 14 amino acids. Trimming took off 3 bases at V and 2 bases at J, with 11 bases between the two ends. Germline CDR1 reads SGHTA; CDR2 reads FQGNSA. CDR3 sequence (DNA): TGTGCCAGCAGCTTCGATAGCGGTCCCTACGAGCAGTACTTC. Its translation is CASSFDSGPYEQYF.

This chain joins TRBV7-2 and TRBJ2-2, with D possibly TRBD1 on 6 matching bases. The length of the CDR3 is 15 residues. V was cut by 4 bases and J by 5 bases, with 14 bases left in between. Per germline, CDR1 SGHTA and CDR2 FQGNSA. The CDR3: CASSYFQGRTGELFF. In DNA, the CDR3 is TGTGCCAGCAGCTATTTCCAGGGGCGGACCGGGGAGCTGTTTTTT. Based on the CDR3 plus reference TRBV7-2 and TRBJ2-2, the full variable domain is GAGVSQSPSNKVTEKGKDVELRCDPISGHTALYWYRQSLGQGLEFLIYFQGNSAPDKSGLPSDRFSAERTGGSVSTLTIQRTQQEDSAVYLCASSYFQGRTGELFFGEGSRLTVL.

Here the CDR3 DNA reads TGTGCCAGCAGCCGGGACAGTCGTTCCTACGAGCAGTACTTC. Translation: CASSRDSRSYEQYF. The chain uses TRBV5-4 and TRBJ2-7; 7 positions match TRBD1. This CDR3 spans 14 amino acids. Germline-derived CDR1 and CDR2 are SGHNT and YYREEE (reference sequence). J lost 1 base, V lost 4 bases, and 5 bases had no gene match.